A single sample gave rise to the 16 T cell receptor beta chains below, sequenced in a study of T cell responses to AZD1222 COVID-19 vaccine. The method was immunoSEQ multiplex PCR; TCRdb's version includes in-frame clones alone and lacks a portion of them. This table holds about 120,000 clones, approximately 89% found once. The sequenced sample was peripheral blood, obtained on day 0 of AZD1222 vaccination. The receptors were sampled from an adult in good health.

This clone was found once. The CDR3 sequence: CASSIRDKSYNEQFF. CDR3 DNA sequence: TGTGCCAGCAGCATCCGGGACAAGTCCTACAATGAGCAGTTCTTC. The chain carries TRBV7-9 and TRBJ2-1; perhaps TRBD1 as D (6 bases). Trimming took 5 bases from V and 1 from J, leaving 12 bases between them. The germline CDR1 and CDR2 sequences are SEHNR and FQNEAQ (reference sequence). The CDR3 is made up of 15 amino acids.

This chain joins TRBV21-1 and TRBJ2-1; the D call of TRBD1 is as the table states it, not checked on the DNA. TRBV21-1 is a listed pseudogene. There are 17 residues in the CDR3. Here the CDR3 DNA reads TGTGCCAGCAGGGAACCCCTTTGGGACAGGTGTAACAATGAGCAGTTCTTC. Encoded protein: CASREPLWDRCNNEQFF.

The rearrangement joins TRBV7-9 to TRBJ2-4; D gene unclear. The CDR3 spans 16 residues. V lost 5 bases and J 0 bases, leaving 14 bases between the germline ends. CDR1 SEHNR and CDR2 FQNEAQ come from the germline V gene (reference sequence). The CDR3 loop is CASSPIGGLAKNIQYF. CDR3 nucleotides: TGTGCCAGCAGCCCTATAGGCGGCCTAGCCAAAAACATTCAGTACTTC.

The chain is built from TRBV19 and TRBJ2-7; D remains ambiguous. Germline CDR1 is LNHDA and CDR2 is SQIVND (reference sequence). V dropped 8 bases and J dropped 4 bases, with 15 bases sitting between them. This CDR3 comprises 13 residues. CDR3 sequence: CASGSQRAYEQYF. DNA of the CDR3: TGTGCCAGTGGGTCTCAACGGGCTTACGAGCAGTACTTC. The whole variable domain, remainder taken from reference TRBV19 and TRBJ2-7, is DGGITQSPKYLFRKEGQNVTLSCEQNLNHDAMYWYRQDPGQGLRLIYYSQIVNDFQKGDIAEGYSVSREKKESFPLTVTSAQKNPTAFYLCASGSQRAYEQYFGPGTRLTVT.

The J gene is TRBJ1-1, the V gene TRBV6-5; D unresolved. The germline gives CDR1 MNHEY, CDR2 SVGAGI. The CDR3 sequence is 11 residues long. CDR3 DNA sequence: TGTGTCTCGTTACGGAACACTGAAGCTTTCTTT. Encoded protein: CVSLRNTEAFF.

This chain uses TRBV7-2 with TRBJ2-3, with D maybe TRBD2 (5 bases). The CDR3 consists of 13 residues. Germline CDR1 reads SGHTA; CDR2 reads FQGNSA. V shed 4 bases and J shed 6 bases, with 11 bases lying between them. The CDR3 loop is CASSSSFGDTQYF. CDR3 in DNA: TGTGCCAGCAGCTCTAGCTTCGGGGATACGCAGTATTTT.

The rearrangement uses TRBV30 and TRBJ1-6; TRBD1 agrees at 7 bases. Trimming at V came to 1 base and at J to 9 bases, leaving 3 bases not matched to a gene. Germline CDR1 is GTSNPN and CDR2 is SVGIG (reference sequence). The CDR3 has 13 amino acids. CDR3 loop: CAWSGGQSSPLHF. The CDR3 region has the DNA TGTGCCTGGAGTGGGGGACAGTCTTCACCCCTCCACTTT.

The gene calls are TRBV10-3 and TRBJ1-2; D possibly corresponds to TRBD1 (6 bases). The CDR3 contains 13 residues. V lost 7 bases and J lost 4, with 13 bases in between. Germline-derived CDR1 and CDR2 are ENHRY and SYGVKD. CDR3 protein: CAIKQQGSYGYTF. The CDR3 nucleotides are TGTGCCATCAAACAACAGGGAAGCTATGGCTACACCTTC.

The chain links TRBV28 to TRBJ1-3; D is perhaps TRBD1 (5 bases). Trimming removed 5 bases at V and 2 bases at J, with 13 bases between. Germline V gene data show CDR1 as MDHEN and CDR2 as SYDVKM. The CDR3 is made up of 15 amino acids. This CDR3 reads CASSRQGGAGNTIYF. CDR3 DNA sequence: TGTGCCAGCAGTCGCCAGGGAGGGGCTGGAAACACCATATATTTT.

The gene calls are TRBV6-4 and TRBJ1-1; weak D call: TRBD1 (5 bases). CDR1 and CDR2 from the germline V gene are MRHNA and SNTAGT. V lost 6 bases and J 11 bases, leaving 25 bases between the germline ends. The CDR3 loop spans 15 amino acids. The CDR3: CASSLEAGTAAYAFF. As DNA, the CDR3 is TGTGCCAGCAGCCTTGAGGCCGGGACGGCGGCCTACGCTTTCTTT.

The chain is built from TRBV5-6 and TRBJ2-7, with no clear D. The germline V and J ends were trimmed by 4 bases and 9 bases, with 26 bases remaining between them. This CDR3 contains 16 residues. Germline V gene data show CDR1 as SGHDT and CDR2 as YYEEEE. The CDR3 region is CASSGSGRQEARGQYF. In DNA form, the CDR3 reads TGTGCCAGCAGCGGTTCAGGTCGGCAGGAAGCGCGCGGGCAGTACTTC. The whole variable domain, remainder taken from reference TRBV5-6 and TRBJ2-7, is DAGVTQSPTHLIKTRGQQVTLRCSPKSGHDTVSWYQQALGQGPQFIFQYYEEEERQRGNFPDRFSGHQFPNYSSELNVNALLLGDSALYLCASSGSGRQEARGQYFGPGTRLTVT.

V and J are TRBV7-9 and TRBJ2-1; 7 bases line up with TRBD2. The junction had 6 bases not matched to a gene; V was cut back by 2 bases and J by 5 bases. The CDR3 is 15 amino acids. Germline V gene data show CDR1 as SEHNR and CDR2 as FQNEAQ (reference sequence). CDR3 coding DNA: TGTGCCAGCAGCTTACAAGCGGGGTTAAACAATGAGCAGTTCTTC. Residues: CASSLQAGLNNEQFF.

This clone was recorded once. The V call is TRBV5-1, the J call TRBJ2-2, with D unresolved. This CDR3 contains 13 residues. The V gene lost 0 bases and the J gene lost 8 bases, with 8 bases spanning the gap. The germline gives CDR1 SGHRS, CDR2 YFSETQ. CDR3 sequence: CASSLDGVGELFF. The DNA of the CDR3 is TGCGCCAGCAGCTTGGATGGAGTAGGGGAGCTGTTTTTT.

The rearrangement uses TRBV11-2 and TRBJ2-7, with 12 bases fitting TRBD2. Per the germline V gene, CDR1 is SGHAT and CDR2 is FQNNGV. The CDR3 runs to 16 residues. Trimming removed 5 bases from V and 1 base from J; junction bases left unmatched: 6. The CDR3 reads CASSKRTSGTSYEQYF. The DNA of the CDR3 is TGTGCCAGCAGCAAGAGGACTAGCGGGACGTCCTACGAGCAGTACTTC.

This clone was observed a few times. J is TRBJ1-2 and V is TRBV5-1, with TRBD1 as a possible D gene (5 bases). Trimming stripped 1 base from V and 8 bases from J, with 15 bases between. The germline V gene encodes CDR1 SGHRS and CDR2 YFSETQ. The CDR3 sequence is 14 residues long. The CDR3 region is CASSLMSGQNGYTF. The CDR3 region has the DNA TGCGCCAGCAGCTTGATGTCAGGGCAGAACGGCTACACCTTC.

The chain recombines TRBV11-2 with TRBJ1-1; D might be TRBD1 (5 bases). Germline V gives CDR1 SGHAT, CDR2 FQNNGV. The CDR3 extends over 15 amino acids. V lost 5 bases, J lost 3 bases, and 16 bases lay in between. DNA of the CDR3: TGTGCCAGCAGCCTATTCGGGGGGGAGTACACTGAAGCTTTCTTT. Translation: CASSLFGGEYTEAFF.